This TCR beta chain was sequenced for a study of tumor-infiltrating lymphocytes in primary liver carcinoma. Reverse transcription of roughly 0.45 ug total RNA with a constant-region primer produced TCR beta cDNA. ARM-PCR was slightly modified, and three nested multiplex PCR rounds with it gave rise to the TCR beta libraries. Use of TRBV1-TRBV30 forward primers with a C-beta reverse primer characterized the first two PCR rounds, which lasted approximately 11 cycles each. TCRdb reprocessed the multiplex PCR reads via MiXCR and lists one record per CDR3 protein. This sample has some 120,000 distinct CDR3 sequences; less than 80% occur once, and the top ten carry around 9%. Regarding this clonotype: At one of its ends the junction is not consistent with the germline gene, which may arise from a read error.

The source material, about 18-33 mg of unsorted bulk tissue, was used to co-extract RNA and DNA. CDR1 and CDR2 from the germline V gene are SQVTM and ANQGSEA. This CDR3 comprises 14 residues. The chain has TRBV29-1 and TRBJ2-3; D is unclear. Sequenced material: liver tumor tissue from sampling region 1. Subset here: tumor region T1, superior pole. The origin of this receptor is a woman aged 55-75 years with primary liver carcinoma and hepatitis B virus infection. CDR3 region: CSVRDRTLRDTPYF. The CDR3 DNA follows: TGCAGCGTTAGGGATAGGACCCTCAGAGATACGCCGTATTTT.